A single sample is the source of the 18 T cell receptor beta chains below, sequenced in a study of cytomegalovirus exposure and HLA in healthy donors. The PCR was carried out with 60 Vbeta primers and 13 Jbeta primers. Assay: immunoSEQ multiplex PCR; the TCRdb copy retains only in-frame clones and omits some. The table shows around 74,000 clones, with roughly 74% occurring only once. The sequenced sample was PBMCs. These receptors all stem from a man aged 35-49 years in good health and CMV-seronegative.

For this clone: At one of its ends the junction is not consistent with the germline gene, which may arise from a read error. The chain recombines TRBV7-7 with TRBJ2-2; TRBD1 matches 9 bases. This CDR3 has 15 residues. Germline CDR1 reads SSHAT; CDR2 reads FNYEAQ (reference sequence). The CDR3 DNA reads as TGTGCTAGCAGCACCCGACAGGGGGTCACCGGGGAGCTGTTTTTT. It encodes CASSTRQGVTGELFF.

The J gene is TRBJ2-5, the V gene TRBV27; D is unresolved. The germline V gene has CDR1 MNHEY and CDR2 SMNVEV (reference sequence). The ends were cut back, 1 base at V and 7 bases at J, with 16 bases in the middle. The CDR3 runs 15 residues. CDR3 loop: CASSLFLDPPGTQYF. The CDR3 DNA reads TGTGCCAGCAGTTTATTCCTAGACCCTCCGGGGACCCAGTACTTC.

V usage is TRBV11-2 and J usage is TRBJ2-1; 8 bases match TRBD1. CDR1 is SGHAT, CDR2 FQNNGV, per germline. V dropped 2 bases and J dropped 0; count of bases not matched to a gene: 3. The length of the CDR3 is 16 residues. The CDR3 sequence: CASSLSGGPSYNEQFF. CDR3 bases: TGTGCCAGCAGCTTATCAGGGGGCCCCTCCTACAATGAGCAGTTCTTC.

CDR3 in DNA: TGTGCCAGCTCACCGACCGGAGATAAGAGGACCCAGTACTTC. It translates to CASSPTGDKRTQYF. The V and J genes are TRBV18 and TRBJ2-5; D unclear. CDR1 is KGHSH, CDR2 LQKENI, per germline. V lost 3 bases, J lost 7 bases, and 15 bases lay in between. The CDR3 is 14 amino acids.

V is TRBV7-2 and J is TRBJ1-3, with D hard to call. Germline values: CDR1 SGHTA, CDR2 FQGNSA. The CDR3 has 16 residues. Trimming removed 0 bases at V and 0 bases at J, with 9 bases between. The CDR3 sequence: CASSLALGGSGNTIYF. CDR3 DNA: TGTGCCAGCAGCTTAGCGCTCGGCGGCTCTGGAAACACCATATATTTT.

The chain carries TRBV27 and TRBJ1-6, with no clear D. The ends were cut back, 6 bases at V and 3 bases at J, with 15 bases in the middle. Germline CDR1 is MNHEY and CDR2 is SMNVEV (reference sequence). The CDR3 runs to 16 residues. This CDR3 reads CASRVAGLFYNSPLHF. The CDR3 coding sequence is TGTGCCAGCAGGGTGGCAGGCCTATTCTATAATTCACCCCTCCACTTT.

Only a few counts were recorded for this clone. The chain links TRBV27 to TRBJ1-5, with D perhaps TRBD1 (6 bases). The CDR3 is 14 residues long. With 6 bases removed from V and 2 bases from J, the gap between germline ends came to 11 bases. Germline CDR1 MNHEY, CDR2 SMNVEV (reference sequence). CDR3 region: CASREAGGNQPQHF. In DNA form, the CDR3 reads TGTGCCAGCAGGGAAGCAGGGGGCAATCAGCCCCAGCATTTT.

V is TRBV5-1 and J is TRBJ2-2; possibly TRBD1 for D (7 bases). Trimming shortened V by 4 bases and J by 6 bases, and 13 bases separated the two germline ends. Germline assignment: CDR1 SGHRS and CDR2 YFSETQ. The CDR3 has 14 amino acids. Here the CDR3 reads CASSPDRRAGELFF. CDR3 in DNA: TGCGCCAGCAGCCCGGACAGGAGGGCCGGGGAGCTGTTTTTT.

V and J are TRBV5-1 and TRBJ2-7, with 9 bases matching TRBD1. The CDR3 length is 16 residues. Looked up from germline, CDR1 is SGHRS and CDR2 is YFSETQ. The V and J ends lost 1 base and 1 base, in that order; junction bases with no gene match: 6. CDR3 coding DNA: TGCGCCAGCAGCTTGACAGGGGGCGTTAGGTCCTACGAGCAGTACTTC. It is translated as CASSLTGGVRSYEQYF.

This chain uses TRBV7-2 with TRBJ2-7, with TRBD2 matching over 10 bases. V was pared by 3 bases and J by 0 bases, with 5 bases of the junction left unmatched. The CDR3 has 16 residues. Germline V gene sequence: CDR1 SGHTA, CDR2 FQGNSA. The CDR3, as DNA: TGTGCCAGCAGCTTGCTAGCGGGGGTTTCCTCCTACGAGCAGTACTTC. It translates to CASSLLAGVSSYEQYF.

Of note for this clone: A read error may account for a junction end that differs from germline. V is TRBV18 and J is TRBJ2-1; D is possibly TRBD2 (5 bases). The CDR3 has 16 residues. The germline CDR1 and CDR2 sequences are KGHSH and LQKENI. The CDR3 protein is CARSPPLARVYNEQFF. The CDR3 nucleotides are TGTGCCCGCTCACCACCTTTAGCGAGGGTTTACAATGAGCAGTTCTTC.

V gene TRBV13 combines with J gene TRBJ1-1; no clear D gene. The CDR3 extends over 14 amino acids. The germline V gene has CDR1 PRHDT and CDR2 FYEKMQ (reference sequence). The V and J ends lost 4 bases and 4 bases respectively, with 13 bases between them. CDR3 amino acids: CASSSAGSATEAFF. CDR3 coding DNA: TGTGCCAGCAGCTCAGCCGGGAGCGCCACTGAAGCTTTCTTT.

The chain couples TRBV7-9 to TRBJ2-2; the D is unclear. The length of the CDR3 is 14 residues. V lost 5 bases and J lost 1, with 8 bases in between. The germline V gene encodes CDR1 SEHNR and CDR2 FQNEAQ (reference sequence). The CDR3 region is CASSDGWNTGELFF. As DNA, the CDR3 is TGTGCCAGCAGCGACGGGTGGAACACCGGGGAGCTGTTTTTT.

The table lists this clone with a count of one. The rearrangement links TRBV5-4 to TRBJ1-2; D not certain. Germline CDR1 is SGHNT and CDR2 is YYREEE (reference sequence). This CDR3 has 15 amino acids. Trimming took 3 bases from V and 7 from J, leaving 19 bases between them. The CDR3 loop is CASSSLSPGVIGYTF. DNA for the CDR3: TGTGCCAGCAGCTCCCTGTCCCCCGGGGTTATTGGCTACACCTTC.

This chain uses TRBV5-1 with TRBJ2-7, with 8 bases that match TRBD1. Per the germline V gene, CDR1 is SGHRS and CDR2 is YFSETQ. V trimming: 7 bases; J trimming: 5 bases; junction bases outside the gene matches: 14. This CDR3 region has 15 residues. In DNA, the CDR3 is TGCGCCAGCGCCACTGGGACAGGCACGGGTAACGAGCAGTACTTC. Translation: CASATGTGTGNEQYF.

This clone was counted a few times. The chain joins TRBV30 to TRBJ2-2, with 12 positions matching TRBD1. The germline gives CDR1 GTSNPN, CDR2 SVGIG (reference sequence). The CDR3 sequence is 16 residues long. J was trimmed by 9 bases and V by 3 bases; bases with no gene match: 11. The CDR3 DNA sequence: TGTGCCTGGAGATTCGCCGGGACAGGGGGCGACCGGGAGCTGTTTTTT. Amino acid sequence: CAWRFAGTGGDRELFF.

CDR3 region: CASSSGTEGREQYF. The DNA for the CDR3 is TGTGCCAGCAGTTCCGGGACTGAGGGGAGAGAGCAGTACTTC. The chain has TRBV6-5 and TRBJ2-7; TRBD2 is a possible D gene (6 bases). Trimming removed 4 bases at V and 7 bases at J, with 17 bases between. The germline V gene has CDR1 MNHEY and CDR2 SVGAGI. The CDR3 covers 14 residues.

This chain uses TRBV28 with TRBJ1-1; D might be TRBD1 (6 bases). Germline CDR1 is MDHEN and CDR2 is SYDVKM. V was clipped by 5 bases and J by 4 bases, with 11 bases between them. CDR3 size: 13 residues. This CDR3 reads CASSSQGLTEAFF. The CDR3 bases are TGTGCCAGCAGTAGTCAGGGGCTCACTGAAGCTTTCTTT.